This TCR beta chain was recorded in a study of sequential checkpoint blockade in melanoma (dated by TCRdb to the late 2010s). In terms of the full investigation: Patients were randomized 1:1 to first-line nivolumab followed by ipilimumab (arm A) or ipilimumab followed by nivolumab (arm B). Maintenance nivolumab was given following each of the two trial sequences. DNA from around 95 pretreatment melanoma tumor samples underwent TCRbeta immunosequencing. Matched tumor biopsies were taken from twenty-two patients before treatment and at week 13, after single-agent nivolumab (arm A) or ipilimumab (arm B). The same lesion was the source of approximately 80% of the matched pre- and post-treatment tumor biopsy pairs.

According to the study, the label for this sample's treatment or condition signals: randomized to nivolumab then ipilimumab (arm A) or the reverse (arm B). Prior DNA-damaging chemotherapy had not been received by any trial patient. Samples were obtained from patients with melanoma enrolled in CheckMate 064, a randomized, open-label phase II trial of sequential checkpoint blockade. Tumor TCR sequencing used genomic DNA from formalin-fixed paraffin-embedded (FFPE) tissue samples. The immunoSEQ Assay was used to immunosequence TCRbeta CDR3 regions from genomic DNA. Genomic DNA was amplified by bias-controlled multiplex PCR before high-throughput sequencing. The paper's data handling went like this. To quantify the absolute abundance of each unique TCRbeta CDR3 region, the sequences were collapsed and filtered. Clonality, defined as 1 minus Pielou's evenness, was calculated using productive rearrangements only. Tumor T-cell fraction was calculated by normalizing TCRbeta template counts to the amount of usable DNA, which was estimated from several housekeeping genes. A previously published method was used to identify clones whose frequencies were significantly greater in on-treatment samples than in baseline samples. What TCRdb holds here is the immuneACCESS table cut down to in-frame rearrangements. Part of the clones is not present; checked against another copy, under half of the missing clones reflect an unresolved V gene, and the others are unexplained. The D gene and trimming were derived from the DNA, and the V and J assignments and clone size from that table. The sample contains about 9,500 clones, under 25% of them found a single time. 14% to 15% of the sample goes to the ten largest clones.

Its CDR3 holds 15 amino acids, cysteine through phenylalanine. Left in the record is the CDR3 DNA by itself, 45 bases read in frame from the first base. From the germline V gene, CDR1 is SGHRS and CDR2 is YFSETQ. Ends trimmed: V by 6 bases, J by 1 base; bases unmatched to a gene: 8. As concerns this clone: No cognate antigen has been identified for it. Qualities for individual bases were not recorded, and no much larger clone is one base off.

Overall results and qualifications from the work: Within-arm analyses of tumor T-cell fraction were limited by small sample sizes and reduced statistical power. Among patients in arm A, the nivolumab-first arm, pretreatment tumor TIL clonality was associated with response (P = .04). The model for predicting response that combines TCR metrics with mutation burden needs to be validated in larger, independent patient cohorts. Patients whose tumor T-cell fraction and clonality increased by week 13 were about 30 times more likely to achieve clinical benefit. Tumor T-cell fraction and clonality were correlated with PD-L1 staining and CD8+ T-cell counts, but not with mutational load.

Recombination joined TRBV5-1 with TRBJ2-5; 8 central nucleotides agree with TRBD2. Sample: tumor tissue (inferred from file names), taken from a patient given nivolumab and ipilimumab in sequence. The clonotype was recovered from a human donor with melanoma. The CDR3 corresponds to CASTLAGTRQETQYF. DNA sequence: TGCGCCAGCACGTTAGCGGGAACACGCCAAGAGACCCAGTACTTC.